The 11 T cell receptor beta chains listed next were all sequenced from one sample in a study of blood T cell repertoires in COVID-19. Method: immunoSEQ multiplex PCR; TCRdb's copy keeps in-frame clones and lacks some. Of some 25,000 clones listed, around 81% are singletons. What was sequenced was peripheral blood. These receptors all come from an older man with acute or convalescent COVID-19.

This clone was recorded once. V usage is TRBV5-1 and J usage is TRBJ1-1; 9 bases line up with TRBD1. V dropped 1 base and J dropped 3; count of bases not matched to a gene: 10. Germline assignment: CDR1 SGHRS and CDR2 YFSETQ. The CDR3 spans 17 residues. This CDR3 reads CASSLLTGGVSDTEAFF. The CDR3 DNA sequence: TGCGCCAGCAGCTTGTTAACAGGGGGCGTTTCGGACACTGAAGCTTTCTTT.

The chain has TRBV6-2 or TRBV6-3 and TRBJ2-1; 8 positions match TRBD1. With V trimmed by 2 bases and J by 2 bases, 2 bases remained unmatched. Per the germline V gene, CDR1 is MNHEY and CDR2 is SVGEGT. This CDR3 is built from 15 residues. In DNA, the CDR3 is TGTGCCAGCAGTTACGGACAGGGCCCCTACAATGAGCAGTTCTTC. Its protein is CASSYGQGPYNEQFF.

The rearrangement links TRBV7-6 to TRBJ1-2; no firm D call. Germline CDR1 and CDR2: SGHVS and FNYEAQ. Trimming took off 0 bases at V and 8 bases at J, with 10 bases between the two ends. The CDR3 is 13 amino acids. The CDR3 DNA reads TGTGCCAGCAGCTTAGCTGGCGGCACGGGCTACACCTTC. This translates into CASSLAGGTGYTF.

The chain couples TRBV6-2 or TRBV6-3 to TRBJ1-1; TRBD1 might be the D (6 bases). Germline CDR1 MNHEY, CDR2 SVGEGT. V was trimmed by 5 bases and J by 0 bases, leaving 10 bases between them. The CDR3 covers 14 residues. Here the CDR3 reads CASSRDTMNTEAFF. The CDR3, as DNA: TGTGCCAGCAGTCGGGACACAATGAACACTGAAGCTTTCTTT.

Here the CDR3 DNA reads TGCAGCGTTGAAGATGCCGTAGATTCAGGTGGTGGGAGAAACATTCAGTACTTC. This codes for CSVEDAVDSGGGRNIQYF. This chain joins TRBV29-1 and TRBJ2-4; D may be TRBD2 (5 bases). Trimming left V 0 bases short and J 6 bases short, with 24 bases between. The CDR3 sequence is 18 residues long. From germline, CDR1 is SQVTM and CDR2 ANQGSEA.

This rearrangement joins TRBV5-1 to TRBJ2-1; 13 positions agree with TRBD2. The CDR3 loop spans 18 amino acids. V was pared by 1 base and J by 2 bases, with 6 bases of the junction left unmatched. Germline lookup yields CDR1 SGHRS and CDR2 YFSETQ. The CDR3 coding sequence is TGCGCCAGCAGCTTGTTAGGACTAGCGGGAGTCGCCTACAATGAGCAGTTCTTC. Protein sequence: CASSLLGLAGVAYNEQFF. Looking up the rest from reference TRBV5-1 and TRBJ2-1 gives the full variable domain: KAGVTQTPRYLIKTRGQQVTLSCSPISGHRSVSWYQQTPGQGLQFLFEYFSETQRNKGNFPGRFSGRQFSNSRSEMNVSTLELGDSALYLCASSLLGLAGVAYNEQFFGPGTRLTVL.

This chain joins TRBV6-5 and TRBJ1-1; the D gene is possibly TRBD1 (5 bases). Germline CDR1 reads MNHEY; CDR2 reads SVGAGI. CDR3 length equals 12 residues. The CDR3 bases are TGTGCGACAGTAACTATTAACACTGAAGCTTTCTTT. It translates to CATVTINTEAFF.

This chain connects TRBV27 to TRBJ1-1; D is unclear. From germline, CDR1 is MNHEY and CDR2 SMNVEV (reference sequence). Between the trimmed V and J ends, which lost 5 bases and 5 bases, there was a span of 12 bases. The CDR3 totals 13 residues. Here the CDR3 reads CASSMVGRTEAFF. CDR3 bases: TGTGCCAGCAGTATGGTCGGGAGGACTGAAGCTTTCTTT.

This clone was seen just once. The rearrangement links TRBV6-5 to TRBJ1-4, with TRBD1 matching over 11 bases. The V segment lost 4 bases and the J segment 8 bases; nucleotides outside the gene matches: 6. CDR1 is MNHEY and CDR2 is SVGAGI in the germline V gene. The CDR3 consists of 15 residues. CDR3 bases: TGTGCCAGCAGTTCCGCCGGGACAGGGGGAGAAAAACTGTTTTTT. Encoded protein: CASSSAGTGGEKLFF.

V is TRBV6-2 or TRBV6-3 and J is TRBJ2-1; TRBD2 might be the D (6 bases). CDR1 MNHEY and CDR2 SVGEGT come from the germline V gene. The CDR3 loop spans 18 amino acids. Trimming shortened V by 0 bases and J by 1 base, and 16 bases separated the two germline ends. CDR3 in DNA: TGTGCCAGCAGTTACTCCACCCGGCGGGGATGGTCCTACAATGAGCAGTTCTTC. This encodes CASSYSTRRGWSYNEQFF.

CDR3 DNA sequence: TGTGCCAGCAGTCCGAGCGGGAGATCCTACAATGAGCAGTTCTTC. Protein sequence: CASSPSGRSYNEQFF. The chain recombines TRBV7-9 with TRBJ2-1; TRBD2 agrees at 8 bases. CDR3 length: 15 amino acids. V shed 6 bases and J 1 base; nucleotides not matched to a gene: 5. CDR1 SEHNR and CDR2 FQNEAQ come from the germline V gene (reference sequence).